The T cell receptor beta chain under discussion was sequenced for a study of early T cells in non-severe SARS-CoV-2 infection. This clonotype was seen ten or more times. The germline V gene has CDR1 WSHSY and CDR2 SAAADI. Between the trimmed V and J ends, which lost 3 bases and 6 bases, there was a span of 6 bases. The CDR3 is 12 residues long. TCRdb itself ran the 5' RACE reads through MiXCR, one entry per CDR3 protein. In the table there are roughly 75,000 distinct CDR3 sequences, about 11% of which are singletons. The V and J genes are TRBV10-2 and TRBJ2-1; D gene uncertain. This TCR was sampled from an adult who was a healthcare worker with PCR-confirmed SARS-CoV-2 infection or an uninfected control (not recorded which). Sequenced input: whole blood. The CDR3 loop reads CASSEVGNEQFF. For the CDR3, the DNA is TGCGCCAGCAGTGAAGTGGGCAATGAGCAGTTCTTC.